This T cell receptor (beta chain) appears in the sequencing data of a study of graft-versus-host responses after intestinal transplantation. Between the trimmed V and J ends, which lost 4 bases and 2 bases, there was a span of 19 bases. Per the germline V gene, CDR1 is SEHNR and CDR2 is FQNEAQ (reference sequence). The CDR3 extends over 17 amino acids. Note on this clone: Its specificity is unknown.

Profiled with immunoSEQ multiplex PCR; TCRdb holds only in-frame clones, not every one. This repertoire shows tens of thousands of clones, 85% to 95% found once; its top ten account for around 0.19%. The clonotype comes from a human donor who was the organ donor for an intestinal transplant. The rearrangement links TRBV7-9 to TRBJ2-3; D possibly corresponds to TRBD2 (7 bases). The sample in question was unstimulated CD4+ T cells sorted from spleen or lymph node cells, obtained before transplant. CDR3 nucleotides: TGTGCCAGCAGCTCCGATAGGGCGGGGGCCTCCACAGATACGCAGTATTTT. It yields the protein CASSSDRAGASTDTQYF.